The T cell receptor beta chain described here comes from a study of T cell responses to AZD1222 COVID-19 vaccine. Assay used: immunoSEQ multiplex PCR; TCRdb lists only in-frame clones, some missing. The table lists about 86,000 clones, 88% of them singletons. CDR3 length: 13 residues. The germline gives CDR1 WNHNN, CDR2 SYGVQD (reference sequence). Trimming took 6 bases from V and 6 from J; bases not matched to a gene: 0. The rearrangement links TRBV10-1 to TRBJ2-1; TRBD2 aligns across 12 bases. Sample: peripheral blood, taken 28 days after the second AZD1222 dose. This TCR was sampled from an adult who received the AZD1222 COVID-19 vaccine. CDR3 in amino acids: CASRTSGSNEQFF. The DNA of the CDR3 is TGCGCCAGCAGGACTAGCGGGAGCAATGAGCAGTTCTTC.